The subject of this entry is one TCR beta chain. The antigen is unknown. Compared with germline, one end of the junction differs, possibly owing to a read error. The source of the sample is a study of T-cell memory formation after mild COVID-19. On the study more broadly: Clusters were largely donor specific. Notes on the study in general: The authors left the SARS-CoV-2 specificity of second-wave clones peaking on day 37 unconfirmed. Detection of some responders pre-infection suggested pre-existing cross-reactive memory T cells participated. Mostly located in CM and EM were contracting CD4+ clones, with contracting CD8+ clones located in EMRA.

TCRdb reanalysed the 5' RACE reads using MiXCR and keeps one entry per CDR3 protein. The table has just over 400,000 distinct CDR3 sequences, more than 20% seen once. This CDR3 is built from 16 residues. The V gene's germline CDR1 is MGHRA and CDR2 YSYEKL. V usage is TRBV4-1 and J usage is TRBJ1-1, with D maybe TRBD1 (6 bases). This TCR was recovered from an adult woman who had mild COVID-19 (a few samples of this study predate the infection). Cell type and time point are not known. Material for sequencing was PBMCs or a T cell subset sorted from them (not recorded which). CDR3 nucleotide sequence: TGCGCCAGCAGCCAGGGTGGACAGCGGATGAACCCTGAAGCTTTCTTT. Translating gives CASSQGGQRMNPEAFF.